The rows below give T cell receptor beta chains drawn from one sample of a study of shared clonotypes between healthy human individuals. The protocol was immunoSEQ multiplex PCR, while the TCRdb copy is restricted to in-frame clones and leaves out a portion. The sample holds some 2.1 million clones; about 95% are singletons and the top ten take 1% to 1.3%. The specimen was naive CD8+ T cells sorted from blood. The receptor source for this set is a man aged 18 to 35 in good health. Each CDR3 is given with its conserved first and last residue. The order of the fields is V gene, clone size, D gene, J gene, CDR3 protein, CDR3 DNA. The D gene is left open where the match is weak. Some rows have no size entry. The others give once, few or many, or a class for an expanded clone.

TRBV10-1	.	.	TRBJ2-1	CASSAYNEQFF	TGCGCCAGCAGTGCCTACAATGAGCAGTTCTTC
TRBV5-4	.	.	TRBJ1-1	CASSLGPGNIEAFF	TGTGCCAGCAGCCTCGGACCCGGGAACATTGAAGCTTTCTTT
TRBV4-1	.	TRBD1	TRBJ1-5	CASSPLFDRDDQPQHF	TGCGCCAGCAGCCCTCTCTTTGACAGGGACGATCAGCCCCAGCATTTT
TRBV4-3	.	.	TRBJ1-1	CASSLDSMNTEAFF	TGCGCCAGCTCCTTGGATAGCATGAACACTGAAGCTTTCTTT
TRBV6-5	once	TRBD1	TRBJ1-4	CASRDRGNEKLFF	TGTGCCAGCAGAGACAGGGGGAATGAAAAACTGTTTTTT
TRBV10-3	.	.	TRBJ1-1	CAISESALMDTEAFF	TGTGCCATCAGTGAGTCTGCCCTGATGGACACTGAAGCTTTCTTT
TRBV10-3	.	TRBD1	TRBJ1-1	CAIGQDHNTEAFF	TGTGCCATAGGACAGGACCATAACACTGAAGCTTTCTTT
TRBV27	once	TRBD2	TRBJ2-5	CASSSLAGGETQYF	TGTGCCAGCAGTTCCCTAGCGGGAGGGGAGACCCAGTACTTC
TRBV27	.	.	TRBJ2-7	CASSLSLSGTSYEQYF	TGTGCCAGCAGTTTATCGTTGTCGGGGACCAGCTACGAGCAGTACTTC
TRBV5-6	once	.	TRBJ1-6	CASSLGRIGHNSPLHF	TGTGCCAGCAGCTTGGGCAGGATCGGGCATAATTCACCCCTCCACTTT
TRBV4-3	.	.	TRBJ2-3	CASSQDSGDTQYF	TGCGCCAGCAGCCAAGATAGTGGGGATACGCAGTATTTT
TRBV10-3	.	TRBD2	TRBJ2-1	CAIRLADYNEQFF	TGTGCCATCCGGCTAGCGGATTACAATGAGCAGTTCTTC
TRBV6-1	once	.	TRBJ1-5	CASRPSGTPFWPQHF	TGTGCCAGCAGGCCCTCCGGGACACCTTTTTGGCCCCAGCATTTT
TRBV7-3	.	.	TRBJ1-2	CASSLRGYGYTF	TGTGCCAGCAGCCTCAGGGGTTATGGCTACACCTTC
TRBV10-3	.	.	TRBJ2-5	CAISERATETQYF	TGTGCCATCAGTGAGAGGGCTACGGAGACCCAGTACTTC
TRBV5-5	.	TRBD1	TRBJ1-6	CASSSRDRYYNSPLHF	TGTGCCAGCAGCTCCCGGGACAGGTACTATAATTCACCCCTCCACTTT
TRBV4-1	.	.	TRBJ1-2	CASSQLTGGFHGYTF	TGCGCCAGCAGCCAACTGACAGGAGGTTTTCATGGCTACACCTTC
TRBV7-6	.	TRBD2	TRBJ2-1	CASSSGLAGEIDDEQFF	TGTGCCAGCAGCTCGGGACTAGCGGGGGAGATTGACGATGAGCAGTTCTTC
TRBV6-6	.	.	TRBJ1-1	CASSPLGNTEAFF	TGTGCCAGCAGCCCTCTCGGTAACACTGAAGCTTTCTTT
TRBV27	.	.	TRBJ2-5	CASSLLPSNPTETQYF	TGTGCCAGCAGTTTATTGCCTAGCAACCCCACCGAGACCCAGTACTTC
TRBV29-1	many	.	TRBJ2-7	CSVEGGTYEQYF	TGCAGCGTCGAAGGGGGTACCTACGAGCAGTACTTC
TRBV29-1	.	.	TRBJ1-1	CSVFSWSGEAEAFF	TGCAGCGTTTTCTCTTGGTCTGGGGAAGCTGAAGCTTTCTTT
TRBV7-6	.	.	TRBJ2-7	CASSLRGVRNEQYF	TGTGCCAGCAGCTTACGGGGAGTCAGGAACGAGCAGTACTTC
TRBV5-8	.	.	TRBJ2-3	CASSLGYDATDTQYF	TGTGCCAGCAGCTTGGGCTACGACGCCACAGATACGCAGTATTTT